There are many counts of the clone carrying this TCR beta chain. This specimen belongs to a study of regulatory T cells in long-lasting Graves disease. Whole-study context: Disease was considered persistent Graves' disease after over 5 years of antithyroid drugs (with positive TSH receptor antibodies).

Through Arm-PCR of CDR3 regions and iRepertoire HTBI primers, TCR beta libraries were built. TCRdb processed the multiplex PCR reads anew with MiXCR; each CDR3 protein has one entry. The data hold roughly 400,000 distinct CDR3 sequences, with around 21% observed a single time. The V end was cut by 1 base, the J end by 5 bases, with 12 bases between. The CDR3 is 15 amino acids. Per germline, CDR1 SGHTA and CDR2 FQGNSA. Noted time point: persistent/refractory GD, antithyroid drugs over 5 years with positive TRAb. There was RNA extracted from PBMCs, and the TCR library was made from it. An endocrinology department located in Xi'an, China, was where the patients came from.

The sample consisted of peripheral blood mononuclear cells (PBMCs), taken when the disease was refractory, from a patient treated with antithyroid drugs. The receptor was derived from a female donor with Graves disease. The chain has TRBV7-2 and TRBJ1-5; possibly TRBD1 for D (5 bases). CDR3 nucleotides: TGTGCCAGCAGCTTAGTATCAGGGTCTTATCAGCCCCAGCATTTT. Translated: CASSLVSGSYQPQHF.